This T cell receptor (beta chain) was identified in a study of blood T cells in healthy people across ages. This clonotype was recorded many times. For the second PCR, which ran for about 6 to 12 cycles, a sample-barcoded 5' primer and a J-beta primer mix were used. TCRdb ran MiXCR on the 5' RACE reads and lists one entry per CDR3 protein. The sample holds approximately 800,000 distinct CDR3 sequences, roughly 40% seen once. After removal of 4 bases from V and 7 bases from J, the junction contained 10 bases not matched to a gene. The CDR3 runs 16 residues. CDR1 is LGHDT, CDR2 YNNKEL, per germline (reference sequence).

Sequencing used blood. This sequence joins TRBV3-1 and TRBJ2-5; TRBD2 agrees at 12 bases. This TCR derives from a man in his late teens or twenties in good health. CDR3 bases: TGTGCCAGCAGCCCCTCTAGCGGGGGGGATGTGCGGACCCAGTACTTC. This encodes CASSPSSGGDVRTQYF.